The 24 T cell receptor beta chains below all came from one sample that was sequenced in a study of T cell responses to AZD1222 COVID-19 vaccine. Repertoires were generated with immunoSEQ multiplex PCR, while TCRdb's copy carries only in-frame clones and drops some. The table lists under 150,000 clones, roughly nine tenths of them singletons. Here the sequenced sample was peripheral blood, taken 28 days after the second AZD1222 dose. The source is an adult who received the AZD1222 COVID-19 vaccine.

The rearrangement links TRBV27 to TRBJ2-5; 8 bases are shared with TRBD2. This CDR3 is built from 19 residues. With 0 bases clipped from V and 1 base from J, the junction kept 13 bases outside the gene matches. Germline V lookup: CDR1 MNHEY, CDR2 SMNVEV (reference sequence). The CDR3 coding sequence is TGTGCCAGCAGTTTATCGCGAACTAGCGGAGAGGGTACCCAAGAGACCCAGTACTTC. Its translation: CASSLSRTSGEGTQETQYF.

The chain has TRBV13 and TRBJ1-4, with 10 nucleotides matching TRBD1. This CDR3 comprises 15 residues. V gave up 4 bases and J gave up 8 bases; unmatched junction bases: 7. Germline V CDR1 and CDR2: PRHDT, FYEKMQ (reference sequence). CDR3 region: CASSSRDRGSEKLFF. The CDR3 DNA is TGTGCCAGCAGCTCTCGGGACAGGGGTTCGGAAAAACTGTTTTTT.

CDR3 region: CASSKHGPSASTDTQYF. The CDR3 DNA reads as TGTGCCAGCAGCAAACACGGGCCTAGCGCGAGCACAGATACGCAGTATTTT. The J gene is TRBJ2-3, the V gene TRBV7-7; D possibly corresponds to TRBD2 (6 bases). CDR3 length equals 17 residues. Germline CDR1 is SSHAT and CDR2 is FNYEAQ (reference sequence). Trimming removed 5 bases at V and 0 bases at J, with 18 bases between.

The rearrangement links TRBV27 to TRBJ2-1; the match to TRBD2 covers 12 bases. In germline, CDR1 is MNHEY, CDR2 SMNVEV (reference sequence). V dropped 5 bases and J dropped 12; count of bases not matched to a gene: 8. The CDR3 is 14 residues long. CDR3: CASSRLAGGQGQFF. DNA of the CDR3: TGTGCCAGCAGTAGGCTAGCGGGAGGGCAAGGGCAGTTCTTC.

Here the CDR3 DNA reads TGTGCCAGCTCGCGAGTCCAGGGTGAAGAGACCCAGTACTTC. It encodes CASSRVQGEETQYF. The rearrangement links TRBV3-1 (or the pseudogene TRBV3-2) to TRBJ2-5; the D gene is possibly TRBD1 (5 bases). The CDR3 loop spans 14 amino acids. Trimming took off 8 bases at V and 3 bases at J, with 16 bases between the two ends. CDR1 and CDR2 from the germline V gene are LGHDT and YNNKEL (reference sequence).

In its sample, this clone was seen once. This sequence joins TRBV10-3 and TRBJ2-7; TRBD2 might be the D (6 bases). Trimming cost V 8 bases and J 7 bases, with 21 bases left between them. The CDR3 spans 14 residues. Germline CDR1 and CDR2: ENHRY and SYGVKD. The CDR3 DNA reads TGTGCCATCGGGCGGGACCCCCAGGTGGAGGAGCAGTACTTC. Translated, it gives CAIGRDPQVEEQYF.

V gene TRBV2 combines with J gene TRBJ1-2; D gene ambiguous. This CDR3 is built from 14 residues. V was clipped by 6 bases and J by 0 bases, with 11 bases between them. The germline CDR1 and CDR2 sequences are SNHLY and FYNNEI. The CDR3 reads CASRAQTANYGYTF. The CDR3 region has the DNA TGTGCCAGCAGGGCACAAACCGCTAACTATGGCTACACCTTC.

The genes are TRBV5-8 and TRBJ2-3; unclear D gene. Germline V gives CDR1 SGHTS, CDR2 YDEGEE. The CDR3 contains 12 residues. Between the trimmed V and J ends, which lost 7 bases and 2 bases, there was a span of 8 bases. CDR3 in DNA: TGTGCCAGCGGAACTATCACAGATACGCAGTATTTT. Protein sequence: CASGTITDTQYF.

The chain has TRBV5-1 and TRBJ1-1; possible D gene TRBD1, 5 bases. CDR3 size: 13 residues. CDR1 is SGHRS, CDR2 YFSETQ, per germline. Trimming cost V 3 bases and J 3 bases, with 9 bases left between them. CDR3 DNA: TGCGCCAGCAGCTCCCAGGGAGACACTGAAGCTTTCTTT. Residues: CASSSQGDTEAFF.

The CDR3 sequence is CASSQDLPTSGSINEQFF. The CDR3 bases are TGCGCCAGCAGCCAAGATCTCCCAACTAGCGGGAGTATAAATGAGCAGTTCTTC. This chain uses TRBV4-1 with TRBJ2-1; 11 nucleotides match TRBD2. This CDR3 contains 18 residues. V shed 0 bases, J shed 7 bases, and the junction held 11 bases outside the gene matches. Germline-derived CDR1 and CDR2 are MGHRA and YSYEKL.

The chain recombines TRBV9 with TRBJ1-2; a weak D match, TRBD1 (5 bases). Deletions cut 0 bases from V and 4 bases from J, with 13 bases between. The germline V gene has CDR1 SGDLS and CDR2 YYNGEE. The length of the CDR3 is 15 residues. CDR3: CASSVAGSGPYGYTF. The DNA for the CDR3 is TGTGCCAGCAGCGTAGCAGGGTCAGGGCCCTATGGCTACACCTTC.

CDR3 amino acids: CASSTAAGVNGYTF. The CDR3 bases are TGCGCCAGCAGCACCGCGGCAGGGGTGAACGGCTACACCTTC. This chain uses TRBV5-1 with TRBJ1-2; tentative D call: TRBD1 (6 bases). The CDR3 sequence is 14 residues long. Germline V gene sequence: CDR1 SGHRS, CDR2 YFSETQ. Trimming took off 4 bases at V and 8 bases at J, with 18 bases between the two ends.

The chain couples TRBV6-5 to TRBJ1-3; D unresolved. Germline CDR1 and CDR2: MNHEY and SVGAGI. The V gene lost 4 bases and the J gene lost 2 bases, with 9 bases spanning the gap. The CDR3 loop spans 14 amino acids. CDR3 residues: CASSSLTPGNTIYF. The CDR3 DNA reads TGTGCCAGCAGTTCCCTGACGCCTGGAAACACCATATATTTT.

The rearrangement uses TRBV3-1 (or the pseudogene TRBV3-2) and TRBJ2-5; 11 nucleotides line up with TRBD2. J lost 5 bases, V lost 1 base, and 3 bases had no gene match. There are 15 residues in the CDR3. Germline V gene sequence: CDR1 LGHDT, CDR2 YNNKEL (reference sequence). CDR3 sequence reads: CASSQGASGGETQYF. CDR3 DNA sequence: TGTGCCAGCAGCCAAGGGGCTAGCGGGGGGGAGACCCAGTACTTC.

This clone was seen just once. V and J are TRBV7-6 and TRBJ2-1; 16 positions agree with TRBD2. Germline assignment: CDR1 SGHVS and CDR2 FNYEAQ. Trimming took 5 bases from V and 6 from J; bases not matched to a gene: 16. The CDR3 is 20 amino acids. The CDR3: CASSDRVPGLAGGSGNEQFF. The CDR3 DNA is TGTGCCAGCAGCGACAGAGTGCCGGGACTAGCGGGAGGGTCGGGCAATGAGCAGTTCTTC. The variable domain in full, completed from reference TRBV7-6 and TRBJ2-1, reads GAGVSQSPRYKVTKRGQDVALRCDPISGHVSLYWYRQALGQGPEFLTYFNYEAQQDKSGLPNDRFSAERPEGSISTLTIQRTEQRDSAMYRCASSDRVPGLAGGSGNEQFFGPGTRLTVL.

This rearrangement joins TRBV15 to TRBJ1-4; unclear D gene. Germline values: CDR1 LNHNV, CDR2 YYDKDF (reference sequence). The CDR3 covers 15 residues. Trimming pared 0 bases from V and 4 bases from J, leaving 9 bases between. The CDR3 is CATSRDPDSNEKLFF. CDR3 in DNA: TGTGCCACCAGCAGAGATCCTGATAGTAATGAAAAACTGTTTTTT.

This clone has a single count. CDR3 in DNA: TGCAGCGTTGGGGTTGTGGGCACTGAAGCTTTCTTT. Translating it yields CSVGVVGTEAFF. The genes are TRBV29-1 and TRBJ1-1; D not resolved. Germline V CDR1 and CDR2: SQVTM, ANQGSEA. The CDR3 covers 12 residues. V lost 4 bases and J lost 4, with 10 bases in between.

The chain has TRBV20-1 and TRBJ2-5; 11 positions match TRBD2. After removal of 3 bases from V and 2 bases from J, the junction contained 8 bases not matched to a gene. The CDR3 sequence is 16 residues long. CDR1 DFQATT and CDR2 SNEGSKA come from the germline V gene (reference sequence). The CDR3 spells CSASQLAGGPQETQYF. The CDR3 coding sequence is TGCAGTGCTAGTCAGCTAGCGGGAGGACCTCAAGAGACCCAGTACTTC.

The chain uses TRBV27 and TRBJ2-5, with 9 bases identical to TRBD2. Germline V gene sequence: CDR1 MNHEY, CDR2 SMNVEV (reference sequence). The CDR3 consists of 15 residues. V shed 3 bases, J shed 5 bases, and the junction held 7 bases outside the gene matches. CDR3 sequence reads: CASSFSGSKYETQYF. The CDR3 nucleotides read TGTGCCAGCAGTTTTAGCGGGAGTAAGTACGAGACCCAGTACTTC.

This rearrangement joins TRBV3-1 (or the pseudogene TRBV3-2) to TRBJ1-1; TRBD1 agrees at 7 bases. CDR3 length: 16 residues. Germline V gives CDR1 LGHDT, CDR2 YNNKEL (reference sequence). J was trimmed by 3 bases and V by 4 bases; bases with no gene match: 11. This chain's CDR3 is CASSPPRQGRDTEAFF. The CDR3 nucleotides read TGTGCCAGCAGCCCACCCAGACAGGGTAGGGACACTGAAGCTTTCTTT.

To note about this clone: One end of the junction varies from germline; a read error may be responsible. The chain links TRBV7-7 to TRBJ2-1; D might be TRBD2 (5 bases). Germline V gene data show CDR1 as SSHAT and CDR2 as FNYEAQ (reference sequence). The CDR3 is 15 amino acids. The CDR3 reads CVSSFGPGSDNEQFF. In DNA, the CDR3 is TGTGTCAGCAGCTTTGGACCGGGATCCGACAATGAGCAGTTCTTC.

This sequence joins TRBV2 and TRBJ1-5; 7 nucleotides align to TRBD1. Germline V gene lookup returns CDR1 SNHLY and CDR2 FYNNEI. The CDR3 has 15 residues. V gave up 4 bases and J gave up 5 bases; unmatched junction bases: 8. The CDR3 nucleotides read TGTGCCAGCAGTGGTTCAGGGGGAGGGGATCAGCCCCAGCATTTT. It is translated as CASSGSGGGDQPQHF.

This rearrangement joins TRBV4-2 to TRBJ1-1; 9 bases align to TRBD1. V shed 4 bases and J 3 bases; nucleotides not matched to a gene: 6. CDR1 is LGHNA and CDR2 is YNFKEQ in the germline V gene. The CDR3 totals 15 residues. This CDR3 is CASSPGQGGDTEAFF. CDR3 bases: TGTGCCAGCAGCCCGGGACAGGGAGGGGACACTGAAGCTTTCTTT.

This chain uses TRBV11-2 with TRBJ1-2; possible D gene TRBD1, 5 bases. The V end was cut by 8 bases, the J end by 8 bases, with 12 bases between. Germline values: CDR1 SGHAT, CDR2 FQNNGV. The CDR3 covers 11 residues. The chain's CDR3 is CASRGAGGYTF. CDR3 DNA: TGTGCCAGCCGAGGGGCGGGAGGCTACACCTTC. The complete variable domain, with remaining parts taken from reference TRBV11-2 and TRBJ1-2, reads EAGVAQSPRYKIIEKRQSVAFWCNPISGHATLYWYQQILGQGPKLLIQFQNNGVVDDSQLPKDRFSAERLKGVDSTLKIQPAKLEDSAVYLCASRGAGGYTFGSGTRLTVV.